A single sample gave rise to the 29 T cell receptor beta chains below, sequenced in a study of cytomegalovirus exposure and HLA in healthy donors. PCR involved 60 Vbeta and 13 Jbeta primers. Assay: immunoSEQ multiplex PCR; the TCRdb copy retains only in-frame clones and omits some. Among some 160,000 clones listed, approximately 78% were seen once. Sequenced input: PBMCs. These receptors were obtained from a middle-aged woman in good health and CMV-seropositive.

V and J are TRBV5-1 and TRBJ2-4; 9 bases are a match to TRBD1. The germline gives CDR1 SGHRS, CDR2 YFSETQ. The CDR3 loop spans 16 amino acids. With V trimmed by 0 bases and J by 7 bases, 8 bases remained unmatched. The chain's CDR3 is CASSLAGGTGSNIQYF. The CDR3 bases are TGCGCCAGCAGCTTGGCCGGGGGGACAGGGTCGAACATTCAGTACTTC.

The V gene is TRBV27, the J gene TRBJ2-1; D gene uncertain. Trimming shortened V by 4 bases and J by 0 bases, and 7 bases separated the two germline ends. The germline gives CDR1 MNHEY, CDR2 SMNVEV (reference sequence). There are 14 residues in the CDR3. In nucleotides, the CDR3 is TGTGCCAGCAGTTACATTCTCTCCTACAATGAGCAGTTCTTC. Its protein is CASSYILSYNEQFF.

The rearrangement links TRBV2 to TRBJ2-5, with a weak D call TRBD2 (5 bases). CDR3 length equals 13 residues. CDR1 and CDR2 (germline): SNHLY, FYNNEI. The V and J ends lost 6 bases and 5 bases respectively, with 13 bases between them. For the CDR3, the DNA is TGTGCCAGCAGCCAAGAGGTAGCGGAGACCCAGTACTTC. It specifies CASSQEVAETQYF.

The chain links TRBV7-9 to TRBJ2-1, with D possibly being TRBD2 (5 bases). There are 14 residues in the CDR3. V was clipped by 2 bases and J by 2 bases, with 7 bases between them. Germline assignment: CDR1 SEHNR and CDR2 FQNEAQ (reference sequence). In DNA, the CDR3 is TGTGCCAGCAGCTTAACTAGTACCTACAATGAGCAGTTCTTC. It is translated as CASSLTSTYNEQFF. The whole variable domain, remainder taken from reference TRBV7-9 and TRBJ2-1, is DTGVSQNPRHKITKRGQNVTFRCDPISEHNRLYWYRQTLGQGPEFLTYFQNEAQLEKSRLLSDRFSAERPKGSFSTLEIQRTEQGDSAMYLCASSLTSTYNEQFFGPGTRLTVL.

This chain links TRBV5-8 with TRBJ1-5; 8 bases align to TRBD1. The V gene end was trimmed by 2 bases and the J gene end by 2 bases; junction bases not matched to a gene: 3. This CDR3 has 15 residues. Germline V lookup: CDR1 SGHTS, CDR2 YDEGEE. CDR3 in DNA: TGTGCCAGCAGCTTCGACAGGGGAGGCAATCAGCCCCAGCATTTT. Encoded protein: CASSFDRGGNQPQHF.

The chain employs TRBV18 and TRBJ2-3; 9 bases line up with TRBD2. The germline gives CDR1 KGHSH, CDR2 LQKENI. The CDR3 consists of 15 residues. V was pared by 1 base and J by 2 bases, with 1 base of the junction left unmatched. CDR3 region: CASSPLAGDTDTQYF. The CDR3 nucleotides are TGTGCCAGCTCACCACTAGCGGGGGACACAGATACGCAGTATTTT.

V is TRBV30 and J is TRBJ1-4; D is unresolved. Trimming pared 1 base from V and 8 bases from J, leaving 14 bases between. Germline CDR1 reads GTSNPN; CDR2 reads SVGIG (reference sequence). The CDR3 sequence is 14 residues long. CDR3 residues: CAWSGLGQTEKLFF. CDR3 nucleotides: TGTGCCTGGAGTGGTCTAGGCCAGACCGAAAAACTGTTTTTT. Full variable domain (rest looked up from reference TRBV30 and TRBJ1-4): SQTIHQWPATLVQPVGSPLSLECTVEGTSNPNLYWYRQAAGRGLQLLFYSVGIGQISSEVPQNLSASRPQDRQFILSSKKLLLSDSGFYLCAWSGLGQTEKLFFGSGTQLSVL.

This sequence joins TRBV2 and TRBJ2-1; TRBD2 matches 10 bases. V was pared by 3 bases and J by 8 bases, with 7 bases of the junction left unmatched. The CDR3 consists of 15 residues. The germline CDR1 and CDR2 sequences are SNHLY and FYNNEI. CDR3 protein: CASSDPSGSIDEQFF. CDR3 nucleotides: TGTGCCAGCAGTGATCCTAGCGGGAGTATCGATGAGCAGTTCTTC.

The rearrangement joins TRBV7-2 to TRBJ1-6; 8 nucleotides align to TRBD1. The germline CDR1 and CDR2 sequences are SGHTA and FQGNSA. V gave up 5 bases and J gave up 0 bases; unmatched junction bases: 6. CDR3 length equals 17 residues. This CDR3 reads CASSLRTGSSYNSPLHF. For the CDR3, the DNA is TGTGCCAGCAGCCTAAGGACAGGGAGCTCCTATAATTCACCCCTCCACTTT.

This CDR3 reads CASSVVLGGEQYF. The DNA for the CDR3 is TGTGCCAGCAGCGTAGTCCTGGGGGGCGAGCAGTACTTC. V and J are TRBV9 and TRBJ2-7; TRBD2 is a possible D gene (6 bases). From germline, CDR1 is SGDLS and CDR2 YYNGEE. The CDR3 runs 13 residues. V lost 0 bases to trimming and J lost 6 bases, with 10 bases between them.

Here the CDR3 reads CAISETSGRANTGELFF. The CDR3 nucleotides read TGTGCCATCAGTGAGACTAGCGGGAGGGCGAACACCGGGGAGCTGTTTTTT. The chain couples TRBV10-3 to TRBJ2-2; TRBD2 matches at 13 bases. The germline V gene has CDR1 ENHRY and CDR2 SYGVKD. The length of the CDR3 is 17 residues. V lost 2 bases to trimming and J lost 0 bases; unmatched junction nucleotides: 0.

This clone was recorded a few times. V is TRBV2 and J is TRBJ1-5; D might be TRBD1 (5 bases). Germline CDR1 reads SNHLY; CDR2 reads FYNNEI. V was trimmed by 1 base and J by 1 base, leaving 14 bases between them. The CDR3 extends over 17 amino acids. The CDR3 DNA is TGTGCCAGCAGTGAAGGGCAGGGTTTTAGAAGCAATCAGCCCCAGCATTTT. It codes for CASSEGQGFRSNQPQHF. The full variable domain, its missing parts supplied by reference TRBV2 and TRBJ1-5, is EPEVTQTPSHQVTQMGQEVILRCVPISNHLYFYWYRQILGQKVEFLVSFYNNEISEKSEIFDDQFSVERPDGSNFTLKIRSTKLEDSAMYFCASSEGQGFRSNQPQHFGDGTRLSIL.

The chain combines TRBV5-4 with TRBJ2-5, with D perhaps matching TRBD1 (5 bases). Germline V gene lookup returns CDR1 SGHNT and CDR2 YYREEE (reference sequence). The CDR3 covers 14 residues. V gave up 0 bases and J gave up 0 bases, with 6 bases separating them. The CDR3 loop is CASSLETDQETQYF. The CDR3 nucleotides read TGTGCCAGCAGCTTGGAGACAGACCAAGAGACCCAGTACTTC.

The chain combines TRBV2 with TRBJ1-4, with D possibly being TRBD1 (5 bases). Trimming left V 4 bases short and J 3 bases short, with 12 bases between. The germline V gene has CDR1 SNHLY and CDR2 FYNNEI. This CDR3 has 15 amino acids. This CDR3 reads CASSGRDSSNEKLFF. As DNA, the CDR3 is TGTGCCAGCAGTGGACGAGACAGCTCTAATGAAAAACTGTTTTTT.

The chain links TRBV7-2 to TRBJ2-3; D is uncertain. Germline loops: CDR1 SGHTA, CDR2 FQGNSA. Trimming took 8 bases from V and 2 from J, leaving 14 bases between them. There are 14 residues in the CDR3. CDR3 in amino acids: CASQTRQPTDTQYF. Here the CDR3 DNA reads TGTGCCAGCCAAACCAGGCAGCCCACAGATACGCAGTATTTT.

The V gene is TRBV4-3, the J gene TRBJ2-7, with 9 bases aligning to TRBD2. The CDR3 loop spans 15 amino acids. Germline CDR1 is LGHNA and CDR2 is YSLEER. The V segment lost 0 bases and the J segment 4 bases; nucleotides outside the gene matches: 4. CDR3 coding DNA: TGCGCCAGCAGCCAAGATAGCGGGGGCCGGTACGAGCAGTACTTC. Its protein product is CASSQDSGGRYEQYF.

The rearrangement uses TRBV4-2 and TRBJ2-1; TRBD2 is a possible D gene (7 bases). Trimming cost V 0 bases and J 6 bases, with 9 bases left between them. This CDR3 has 14 residues. Germline values: CDR1 LGHNA, CDR2 YNFKEQ. CDR3 DNA sequence: TGTGCCAGCAGCCAAGAGAGGGGGGGCAATGAGCAGTTCTTC. Its translation is CASSQERGGNEQFF.

This chain joins TRBV7-9 and TRBJ2-3; tentative D call: TRBD2 (6 bases). Germline V lookup: CDR1 SEHNR, CDR2 FQNEAQ (reference sequence). This CDR3 region has 10 residues. V was trimmed by 11 bases and J by 6 bases, leaving 9 bases between them. Written as DNA, the CDR3 is TGTGCCGGAGGGGTGGATACGCAGTATTTT. This encodes CAGGVDTQYF. The full variable domain, completed using reference TRBV7-9 and TRBJ2-3, is DTGVSQNPRHKITKRGQNVTFRCDPISEHNRLYWYRQTLGQGPEFLTYFQNEAQLEKSRLLSDRFSAERPKGSFSTLEIQRTEQGDSAMYLCAGGVDTQYFGPGTRLTVL.

In its sample, this clone was seen a few times. The chain joins TRBV28 to TRBJ2-7; 11 bases line up with TRBD1. With 5 bases clipped from V and 5 bases from J, the junction kept 5 bases outside the gene matches. The CDR3 sequence is 14 residues long. Per the germline V gene, CDR1 is MDHEN and CDR2 is SYDVKM. CDR3 amino acids: CASSPGQGAHEQYF. CDR3 sequence (DNA): TGTGCCAGCAGTCCCGGACAGGGGGCTCACGAGCAGTACTTC.

The chain combines TRBV28 with TRBJ1-2; 10 nucleotides line up with TRBD1. This CDR3 spans 15 amino acids. V gave up 6 bases and J gave up 7 bases; unmatched junction bases: 11. In germline, CDR1 is MDHEN, CDR2 SYDVKM. The CDR3 region is CASSRARDRGGGYTF. The CDR3 nucleotides are TGTGCCAGCAGCCGAGCCAGGGACAGGGGAGGTGGCTACACCTTC.

The rearrangement uses TRBV6-1 and TRBJ2-5; 9 positions match TRBD2. V lost 5 bases and J lost 5; bases outside the gene matches: 3. This CDR3 has 13 amino acids. Germline lookup yields CDR1 MNHNS and CDR2 SASEGT. The CDR3 nucleotides are TGTGCCAGCAGTCCTAGCGGGACGGAGACCCAGTACTTC. It specifies CASSPSGTETQYF.

This clone was detected only once. The rearrangement uses TRBV28 and TRBJ2-3, with D uncertain. The germline V gene has CDR1 MDHEN and CDR2 SYDVKM. The CDR3 is made up of 11 amino acids. Trimming took off 5 bases at V and 4 bases at J, with 4 bases between the two ends. CDR3 amino acids: CASSHADTQYF. CDR3 coding DNA: TGTGCCAGCAGTCATGCAGATACGCAGTATTTT.

This clone was seen more than once but under ten times. The chain is built from TRBV6-1 and TRBJ1-5; D gene uncertain. This CDR3 is built from 13 residues. Trimming left V 4 bases short and J 6 bases short, with 10 bases between. Germline CDR1 reads MNHNS; CDR2 reads SASEGT. DNA for the CDR3: TGTGCCAGCAGTGGCTATCTGAGTCAGCCCCAGCATTTT. Its translation: CASSGYLSQPQHF.

CDR3 DNA: TGTGCCAGTAGCCGAGGGGACAGTTCCTATGGCTACACCTTC. Its translation is CASSRGDSSYGYTF. V usage is TRBV19 and J usage is TRBJ1-2; 7 bases map to TRBD1. V trimming: 6 bases; J trimming: 4 bases; junction bases outside the gene matches: 8. The CDR3 sequence is 14 residues long. Germline CDR1 reads LNHDA; CDR2 reads SQIVND (reference sequence).

The genes are TRBV28 and TRBJ1-2; 7 positions match TRBD1. The CDR3 sequence is 17 residues long. Germline CDR1 MDHEN, CDR2 SYDVKM. Trimming took 3 bases from V and 4 from J; bases not matched to a gene: 14. CDR3 residues: CASSFSQGGYLGYGYTF. The CDR3 DNA reads as TGTGCCAGCAGTTTTTCCCAGGGGGGATATTTGGGCTATGGCTACACCTTC.

The chain joins TRBV28 to TRBJ2-7; 9 bases agree with TRBD1. V lost 5 bases and J lost 2; bases outside the gene matches: 16. CDR1 is MDHEN, CDR2 SYDVKM, per germline. The CDR3 is 18 residues long. The CDR3 DNA follows: TGTGCCAGCAGTCCGACGCCGATTGACAGGGGGGACCCCTACGAGCAGTACTTC. It specifies CASSPTPIDRGDPYEQYF.

J is TRBJ2-7 and V is TRBV28; unclear D gene. The CDR3 totals 13 residues. V lost 3 bases and J lost 3, with 9 bases in between. Germline CDR1 is MDHEN and CDR2 is SYDVKM. The CDR3 region has the DNA TGTGCCAGCAGTTTTAGCCTTAGCTACGAGCAGTACTTC. Residues: CASSFSLSYEQYF.

The CDR3 spells CASSRQGTYGYTF. CDR3 in DNA: TGTGCCAGCAGCCGACAGGGGACCTATGGCTACACCTTC. V and J are TRBV6-1 and TRBJ1-2; TRBD1 matches at 8 bases. The CDR3 runs 13 residues. Per germline, CDR1 MNHNS and CDR2 SASEGT. The V segment lost 6 bases and the J segment 4 bases; nucleotides outside the gene matches: 4.

This chain connects TRBV29-1 to TRBJ1-1; D is perhaps TRBD1 (6 bases). The CDR3 extends over 13 amino acids. V was shortened by 6 bases and J by 1 base, with 12 bases between the two germline ends. Germline V lookup: CDR1 SQVTM, CDR2 ANQGSEA. The CDR3 DNA reads TGCAGCGTCGCAGGCAGGGGGAACACTGAAGCTTTCTTT. Its protein product is CSVAGRGNTEAFF. The full variable domain, completed using reference TRBV29-1 and TRBJ1-1, is SAVISQKPSRDICQRGTSLTIQCQVDSQVTMMFWYRQQPGQSLTLIATANQGSEATYESGFVIDKFPISRPNLTFSTLTVSNMSPEDSSIYLCSVAGRGNTEAFFGQGTRLTVV.